The 22 T cell receptor beta chains given below trace back to one sample, sequenced in a study of T cell clones after liver transplantation. Using immunoSEQ multiplex PCR, the repertoire was profiled, and TCRdb retains in-frame clones only, with some absent. Of tens of thousands of clones in the sample, less than 75% were seen once. The specimen comprised CD4+ T cells from blood, sampled at the 22-month timepoint. The origin of the receptors is a human patient who received a liver transplant. Part of the T cells may come from the graft donor.

The chain recombines TRBV6-6 with TRBJ1-1, with 7 bases that match TRBD1. Germline V gene data show CDR1 as MNHNY and CDR2 as SVGAGI (reference sequence). This CDR3 is built from 15 residues. The J segment lost 4 bases and the V segment lost 0 bases, leaving 5 bases of the junction unmatched. The CDR3 DNA reads as TGTGCCAGCAGTTACTCAGGGGGCGGGGGCACTGAAGCTTTCTTT. Translated, it gives CASSYSGGGGTEAFF.

The J gene is TRBJ2-5, the V gene TRBV7-9; D is possibly TRBD2 (7 bases). Looked up from germline, CDR1 is SEHNR and CDR2 is FQNEAQ (reference sequence). Trimming stripped 4 bases from V and 5 bases from J, with 11 bases between. CDR3 length equals 13 residues. The CDR3 DNA reads TGTGCCAGCAGCTCACAGGGAGGGGAGACCCAGTACTTC. The encoded protein is CASSSQGGETQYF.

Ten or more counts support this clone. The V and J genes are TRBV2 and TRBJ2-7, with D hard to call. Germline CDR1 SNHLY, CDR2 FYNNEI. The CDR3 runs 11 residues. V lost 1 base to trimming and J lost 7 bases, with 5 bases between them. CDR3 in amino acids: CASSEELEQYF. The CDR3 bases are TGTGCCAGCAGTGAAGAGCTTGAGCAGTACTTC. The full variable domain, completed using reference TRBV2 and TRBJ2-7, is EPEVTQTPSHQVTQMGQEVILRCVPISNHLYFYWYRQILGQKVEFLVSFYNNEISEKSEIFDDQFSVERPDGSNFTLKIRSTKLEDSAMYFCASSEELEQYFGPGTRLTVT.

V is TRBV5-6 and J is TRBJ2-7; TRBD1 matches at 7 bases. The CDR3 runs 14 residues. Germline CDR1 and CDR2: SGHDT and YYEEEE. The V and J ends lost 2 bases and 3 bases, in that order; junction bases with no gene match: 5. This CDR3 is CASSLGQAYYEQYF. CDR3 nucleotides: TGTGCCAGCAGCTTAGGACAGGCCTACTACGAGCAGTACTTC.

This clone has more than one count but fewer than ten. The gene calls are TRBV6-6 and TRBJ1-4; 7 bases are shared with TRBD1. The CDR3 runs 15 residues. Per germline, CDR1 MNHNY and CDR2 SVGAGI (reference sequence). The V and J ends lost 3 bases and 5 bases, in that order; junction bases with no gene match: 6. CDR3 amino acids: CASSYTGTVNEKLFF. CDR3 DNA: TGTGCCAGCAGTTATACCGGGACAGTGAATGAAAAACTGTTTTTT.

The chain recombines TRBV19 with TRBJ1-6; the D gene is possibly TRBD1 (5 bases). The CDR3 runs to 12 residues. Germline assignment: CDR1 LNHDA and CDR2 SQIVND (reference sequence). Trimming took 5 bases from V and 13 from J, leaving 12 bases between them. The DNA for the CDR3 is TGTGCCAGTAGTGTGGACTGGGGGCCCCTCCACTTT. Residues: CASSVDWGPLHF.

The J gene is TRBJ2-2, the V gene TRBV28; 7 bases fit TRBD1. The V segment lost 5 bases and the J segment 7 bases; nucleotides outside the gene matches: 10. This CDR3 contains 15 residues. Germline V gene lookup returns CDR1 MDHEN and CDR2 SYDVKM. The CDR3: CASSPPDRVNGELFF. The CDR3 DNA is TGTGCCAGCAGTCCCCCCGACAGGGTTAACGGGGAGCTGTTTTTT.

This clone showed up just a few times. This chain connects TRBV29-1 to TRBJ1-3; D gene uncertain. The CDR3 spans 14 residues. Germline V gene sequence: CDR1 SQVTM, CDR2 ANQGSEA. V gave up 5 bases and J gave up 5 bases, with 16 bases separating them. DNA of the CDR3: TGCAGCGTTATTAAAGCGGAGAAGCGAAACACCATATATTTT. Its translation: CSVIKAEKRNTIYF.

This clone was seen more than once but under ten times. The chain couples TRBV6-4 to TRBJ1-5, with D perhaps TRBD1 (5 bases). Germline V gene lookup returns CDR1 MRHNA and CDR2 SNTAGT. Trimming shortened V by 11 bases and J by 5 bases, and 19 bases separated the two germline ends. There are 14 residues in the CDR3. CDR3 amino acids: CAGAGQGLYQPQHF. The CDR3 DNA reads as TGTGCCGGAGCAGGCCAGGGTCTGTATCAGCCCCAGCATTTT.

J is TRBJ1-5 and V is TRBV28, with D unresolved. The CDR3 extends over 12 amino acids. CDR1 MDHEN and CDR2 SYDVKM come from the germline V gene. Trimming took 7 bases from V and 1 from J, leaving 5 bases between them. DNA of the CDR3: TGTGCCAGCACCTGGAGCAATCAGCCCCAGCATTTT. Translated: CASTWSNQPQHF.

This clone was detected once. V gene TRBV14 combines with J gene TRBJ2-5; a possible D gene is TRBD1 (5 bases). The ends were cut back, 4 bases at V and 5 bases at J, with 14 bases in the middle. This CDR3 contains 14 residues. Per the germline V gene, CDR1 is SGHDN and CDR2 is FVKESK. In DNA, the CDR3 is TGTGCCAGCAGCCTTTCGTCAGGGATGGAGACCCAGTACTTC. This sequence encodes CASSLSSGMETQYF.

The chain has TRBV7-6 and TRBJ2-5; D gene ambiguous. Between the trimmed V and J ends, which lost 1 base and 0 bases, there was a span of 6 bases. The CDR3 length is 14 residues. Germline loops: CDR1 SGHVS, CDR2 FNYEAQ. The CDR3: CASSLVANQETQYF. Written as DNA, the CDR3 is TGTGCCAGCAGCTTAGTGGCAAACCAAGAGACCCAGTACTTC.

The chain is built from TRBV9 and TRBJ1-1; D remains ambiguous. CDR1 SGDLS and CDR2 YYNGEE come from the germline V gene. V was pared by 0 bases and J by 7 bases, with 13 bases between. The CDR3 runs 14 residues. The CDR3, as DNA: TGTGCCAGCAGCGTAGAAGGAATTAGGAATGAAGCTTTCTTT. It specifies CASSVEGIRNEAFF. The full variable domain, completed using reference TRBV9 and TRBJ1-1, is DSGVTQTPKHLITATGQRVTLRCSPRSGDLSVYWYQQSLDQGLQFLIQYYNGEERAKGNILERFSAQQFPDLHSELNLSSLELGDSALYFCASSVEGIRNEAFFGQGTRLTVV.

This clone appeared once. The chain employs TRBV19 and TRBJ1-6; 9 nucleotides line up with TRBD1. Unmatched junction bases numbered 6, after V lost 4 bases and J lost 5 bases. This CDR3 is 16 amino acids long. CDR1 is LNHDA and CDR2 is SQIVND in the germline V gene (reference sequence). CDR3 protein: CASSRRQGVNNSPLHF. The CDR3 DNA follows: TGTGCCAGTAGTAGAAGACAGGGGGTAAATAATTCACCCCTCCACTTT. Full variable domain (remainder filled in from reference TRBV19 and TRBJ1-6): DGGITQSPKYLFRKEGQNVTLSCEQNLNHDAMYWYRQDPGQGLRLIYYSQIVNDFQKGDIAEGYSVSREKKESFPLTVTSAQKNPTAFYLCASSRRQGVNNSPLHFGNGTRLTVT.

The chain couples TRBV5-1 to TRBJ1-3; perhaps TRBD1 as D (5 bases). This CDR3 is built from 14 residues. Germline V gives CDR1 SGHRS, CDR2 YFSETQ. The V end lost 4 bases, the J end lost 10 bases, and 18 bases lay between the germline ends. CDR3 sequence: CASSSSPLGGTIYF. Here the CDR3 DNA reads TGCGCCAGCAGCAGCTCCCCCCTGGGGGGGACCATATATTTT.

The rearrangement joins TRBV28 to TRBJ1-4, with TRBD1 matching over 7 bases. Germline V gives CDR1 MDHEN, CDR2 SYDVKM. CDR3 size: 13 residues. Trimming removed 5 bases from V and 7 bases from J; junction bases left unmatched: 4. The CDR3 bases are TGTGCCAGCAGTACTAACAGGGGTGAAAAACTGTTTTTT. Protein sequence: CASSTNRGEKLFF.

V gene TRBV29-1 combines with J gene TRBJ2-3; D is unresolved. Trimming cost V 7 bases and J 0 bases, with 8 bases left between them. The germline V gene has CDR1 SQVTM and CDR2 ANQGSEA. This CDR3 contains 12 residues. The CDR3 nucleotides read TGCAGCGCCCAGCCTAGCACAGATACGCAGTATTTT. Its translation: CSAQPSTDTQYF.

The chain carries TRBV5-1 and TRBJ1-2, with D perhaps TRBD1 (6 bases). The CDR3 runs 13 residues. Trimming left V 9 bases short and J 9 bases short, with 21 bases between. CDR1 SGHRS and CDR2 YFSETQ come from the germline V gene. The DNA for the CDR3 is TGCGCCACCCCCGCGGGACATTTAACATGCTACACCTTC. Its translation is CATPAGHLTCYTF.

This clone was seen more than once but under ten times. The chain joins TRBV7-9 to TRBJ1-5; D is unclear. CDR3 length: 12 residues. In germline, CDR1 is SEHNR, CDR2 FQNEAQ (reference sequence). V gave up 6 bases and J gave up 2 bases, with 5 bases separating them. The chain's CDR3 is CASSGGNQPQHF. The CDR3 DNA follows: TGTGCCAGCAGTGGGGGCAATCAGCCCCAGCATTTT.

In DNA form, the CDR3 reads TGTGCCAGCAGTTCCTACGCCAGGGACCATCGGGGCTACACCTTC. Translated: CASSSYARDHRGYTF. The V gene is TRBV28, the J gene TRBJ1-2; D may be TRBD1 (5 bases). CDR3 size: 15 residues. V lost 4 bases and J 8 bases, leaving 20 bases between the germline ends. Germline values: CDR1 MDHEN, CDR2 SYDVKM.

The chain employs TRBV6-1 and TRBJ2-5; possibly TRBD1 or TRBD2 for D (7 bases each). CDR3 length equals 14 residues. Germline CDR1 reads MNHNS; CDR2 reads SASEGT. Trimming took 5 bases from V and 5 from J, leaving 15 bases between them. The CDR3 loop reads CASSPGGGWETQYF. CDR3 DNA: TGTGCCAGCAGTCCAGGGGGGGGCTGGGAGACCCAGTACTTC.

The rearrangement links TRBV6-6 to TRBJ2-7; D unclear. Germline CDR1 is MNHNY and CDR2 is SVGAGI (reference sequence). The CDR3 has 13 amino acids. With 6 bases removed from V and 4 bases from J, the gap between germline ends came to 13 bases. DNA for the CDR3: TGTGCCAGCAGCGACGGTTTAATGTACGAGCAGTACTTC. Protein sequence: CASSDGLMYEQYF.